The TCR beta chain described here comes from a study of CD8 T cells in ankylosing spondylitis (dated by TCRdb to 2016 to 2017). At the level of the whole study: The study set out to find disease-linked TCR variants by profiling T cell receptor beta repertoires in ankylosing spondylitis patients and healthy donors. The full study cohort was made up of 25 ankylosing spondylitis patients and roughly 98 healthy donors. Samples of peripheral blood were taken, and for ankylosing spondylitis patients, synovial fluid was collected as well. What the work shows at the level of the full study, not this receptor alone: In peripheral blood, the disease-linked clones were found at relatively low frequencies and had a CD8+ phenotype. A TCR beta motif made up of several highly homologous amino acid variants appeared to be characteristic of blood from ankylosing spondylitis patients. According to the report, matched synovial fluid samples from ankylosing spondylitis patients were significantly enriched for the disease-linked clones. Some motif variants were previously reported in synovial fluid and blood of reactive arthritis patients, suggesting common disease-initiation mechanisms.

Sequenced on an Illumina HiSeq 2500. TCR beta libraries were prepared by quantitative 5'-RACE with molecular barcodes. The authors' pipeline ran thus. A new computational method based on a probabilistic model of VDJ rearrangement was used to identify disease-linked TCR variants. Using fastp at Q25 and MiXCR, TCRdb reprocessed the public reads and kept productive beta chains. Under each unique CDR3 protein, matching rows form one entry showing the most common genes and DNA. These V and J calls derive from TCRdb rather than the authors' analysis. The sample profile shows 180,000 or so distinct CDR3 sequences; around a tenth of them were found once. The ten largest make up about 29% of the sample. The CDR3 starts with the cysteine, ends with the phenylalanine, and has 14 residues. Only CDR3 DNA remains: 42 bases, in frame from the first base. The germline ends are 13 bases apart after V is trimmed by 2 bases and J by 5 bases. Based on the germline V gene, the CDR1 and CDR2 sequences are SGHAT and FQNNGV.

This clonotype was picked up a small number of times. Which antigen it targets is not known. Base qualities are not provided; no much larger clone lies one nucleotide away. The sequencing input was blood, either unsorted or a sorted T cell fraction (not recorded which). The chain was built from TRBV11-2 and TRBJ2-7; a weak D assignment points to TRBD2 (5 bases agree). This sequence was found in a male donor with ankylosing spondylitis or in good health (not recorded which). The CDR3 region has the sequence CASSLNTGSNEQYF. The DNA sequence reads TGTGCCAGCAGCTTAAATACGGGGTCCAACGAGCAGTACTTC.